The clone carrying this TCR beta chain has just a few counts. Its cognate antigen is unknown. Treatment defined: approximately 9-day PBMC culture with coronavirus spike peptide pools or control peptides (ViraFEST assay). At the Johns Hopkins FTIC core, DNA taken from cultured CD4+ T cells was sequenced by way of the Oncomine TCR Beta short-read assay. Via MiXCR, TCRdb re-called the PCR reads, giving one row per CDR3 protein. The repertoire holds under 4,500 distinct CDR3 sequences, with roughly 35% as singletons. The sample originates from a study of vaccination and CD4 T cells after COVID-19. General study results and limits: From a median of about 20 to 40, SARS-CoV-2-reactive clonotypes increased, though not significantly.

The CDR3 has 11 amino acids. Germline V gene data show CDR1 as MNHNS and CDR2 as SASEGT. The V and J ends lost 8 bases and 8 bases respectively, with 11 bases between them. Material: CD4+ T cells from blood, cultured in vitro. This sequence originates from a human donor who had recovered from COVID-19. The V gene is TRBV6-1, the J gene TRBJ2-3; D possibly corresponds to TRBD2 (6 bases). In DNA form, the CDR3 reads TGTGCCAGCGTGCGGGGTCGTACGCAGTATTTT. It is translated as CASVRGRTQYF.